These T cell receptor beta chains were read from a single sample in a study of blood T cells in healthy people across ages. A single record per CDR3 protein comes from TCRdb applying MiXCR to the 5' RACE reads. The table includes 900,000 to 950,000 distinct CDR3 sequences, about 28% detected once. A further study also used this sample, focusing on T cells of mothers and their children.

Sequenced: blood. The receptors originated from a woman aged 40 to 55 in good health. CDR3s include the opening cysteine and the closing phenylalanine or tryptophan. D genes are given only for firm matches. Expanded clones are given a class, and other clones once, few, many or no size at all.

clone size	J gene	D gene	V gene	CDR3 protein	CDR3 DNA
many	TRBJ2-7	TRBD1	TRBV11-2	CASSLDRTYEQYF	TGCGCCAGCAGCTTGGACAGGACCTACGAGCAGTACTTC
many	TRBJ2-7	NA	TRBV29-1	CSANLQGAYEQYF	TGCAGCGCCAACCTTCAGGGCGCCTACGAGCAGTACTTC
few	TRBJ1-2	TRBD1	TRBV5-1	CASSSIQGGYGYTF	TGCGCCAGCAGCTCGATCCAGGGGGGATATGGCTACACCTTC
few	TRBJ1-1	TRBD1	TRBV2	CASSREQGASTEAFF	TGTGCCAGCAGTCGCGAACAGGGGGCGAGCACTGAAGCTTTCTTT
many	TRBJ1-1	NA	TRBV12-3/TRBV12-4	CASSLLRENTEAFF	TGTGCCAGCAGTTTACTAAGGGAGAACACTGAAGCTTTCTTT
few	TRBJ2-3	TRBD1	TRBV29-1	CSVGQGVVDTQYF	TGCAGCGTTGGACAGGGGGTTGTAGATACGCAGTATTTT
few	TRBJ2-3	NA	TRBV20-1	CSAREEDTQYF	TGCAGTGCTCGCGAGGAAGATACGCAGTATTTT
NA	TRBJ2-1	TRBD1	TRBV18	CASSPRQGYNNEQFF	TGTGCCAGCTCACCACGACAGGGATACAACAATGAGCAGTTCTTC
NA	TRBJ1-6	NA	TRBV7-2	CASSFGRASNSPLHF	TGTGCCAGCAGCTTCGGCAGGGCCAGTAATTCACCCCTCCACTTT
few	TRBJ1-6	NA	TRBV20-1	CSAGDRGNSPLHF	TGCAGTGCTGGAGATAGGGGTAATTCACCCCTCCACTTT
many	TRBJ2-6	NA	TRBV15	CATSKEHPTHSGANVLTF	TGTGCCACCTCTAAGGAACATCCCACCCACTCTGGGGCCAACGTCCTGACTTTC
few	TRBJ2-5	TRBD2	TRBV11-2	CASSLGGDANEQYF	TGTGCCAGCAGTCTGGGAGGGGATGCGAATGAGCAGTACTTC
NA	TRBJ2-5	NA	TRBV3-1	CAGSQAGSRTQETQYF	TGTGCCGGCAGCCAAGCTGGTAGCAGGACACAAGAGACCCAGTACTTC
few	TRBJ2-7	TRBD1	TRBV2	CASRLDPGQGTYEQYF	TGTGCCAGCAGATTAGACCCGGGACAGGGGACCTACGAGCAGTACTTC
NA	TRBJ2-7	TRBD1	TRBV5-1	CASSLGGGASYNEQYF	TGCGCCAGCAGCTTGGGAGGGGGCGCGTCATACAATGAGCAGTACTTC
NA	TRBJ2-3	TRBD2	TRBV5-1	CASSLVAGKDTQYF	TGCGCCAGCAGCTTGGTAGCGGGAAAAGATACGCAGTATTTT
many	TRBJ2-5	NA	TRBV7-9	CASSLDGQETQYF	TGTGCCAGCAGCTTGGACGGGCAAGAGACCCAGTACTTC
NA	TRBJ2-3	NA	TRBV27	CASSLSGALGDTQYF	TGTGCCAGCAGTTTATCGGGGGCCCTAGGGGATACGCAGTATTTT
NA	TRBJ1-1	NA	TRBV5-1	CASSPGAGAQDTEAFF	TGCGCCAGCAGCCCCGGCGCGGGGGCGCAGGACACTGAAGCTTTCTTT
NA	TRBJ2-1	TRBD1	TRBV7-2	CASSHRDRLIREQFF	TGTGCCAGCAGCCACCGGGACAGACTGATTAGGGAGCAGTTCTTC
once	TRBJ2-7	NA	TRBV7-2	CASRLGAGAYGQYF	TGTGCCAGCAGACTTGGGGCGGGGGCTTACGGGCAGTACTTC
many	TRBJ2-5	TRBD2	TRBV12-3/TRBV12-4	CASSPSKASGGIQETQYF	TGTGCCAGCAGTCCCTCTAAGGCGAGCGGGGGGATCCAAGAGACCCAGTACTTC
NA	TRBJ2-1	NA	TRBV9	CASSVDGDSFYNEQFF	TGTGCCAGCAGCGTAGACGGGGACTCCTTCTACAATGAGCAGTTCTTC
many	TRBJ2-7	NA	TRBV4-2	CASSHSDPGGRQYF	TGTGCCAGCAGCCATTCTGATCCAGGCGGCAGGCAGTACTTC
NA	TRBJ1-2	TRBD1	TRBV28	CASSQGQDYGYTF	TGTGCCAGCAGCCAGGGACAGGACTATGGCTACACCTTC
few	TRBJ1-2	NA	TRBV6-2/TRBV6-3	CASSTTHYYGYTF	TGTGCCAGCAGTACAACGCACTATTATGGCTACACCTTC
NA	TRBJ1-5	NA	TRBV4-1	CASSQGRGRDNQPQHF	TGCGCCAGCAGCCAAGGCAGGGGAAGGGACAATCAGCCCCAGCATTTT
NA	TRBJ2-5	NA	TRBV28	CASSTTVQETQYF	TGTGCCAGCAGCACGACAGTCCAAGAGACCCAGTACTTC
NA	TRBJ2-7	TRBD1	TRBV27	CASRVLGTGGRAGYEQYF	TGTGCCAGCAGGGTCCTAGGGACAGGGGGAAGAGCGGGTTACGAGCAGTACTTC
NA	TRBJ2-7	NA	TRBV19	CASSPGTFDHEQYF	TGTGCCAGTAGTCCCGGGACGTTTGACCACGAGCAGTACTTC
NA	TRBJ2-1	TRBD1	TRBV5-1	CASSLGQGVVNEQFF	TGCGCCAGCAGCTTGGGACAGGGGGTCGTCAATGAGCAGTTCTTC
many	TRBJ2-7	NA	TRBV7-2	CASSLGLGTYEQYF	TGTGCCAGCAGCTTAGGGTTGGGGACCTACGAGCAGTACTTC
NA	TRBJ2-5	NA	TRBV7-9	CASSLDGGTETQYF	TGTGCCAGCAGCTTAGATGGAGGGACGGAGACCCAGTACTTC
NA	TRBJ1-2	TRBD1	TRBV25-1	CASSTSRDRGANYGYTF	TGTGCCAGCAGTACCTCCAGGGACAGGGGAGCTAACTATGGCTACACCTTC
NA	TRBJ1-1	NA	TRBV18	CASSQGPTEAFF	TGTGCCAGCTCACAAGGGCCGACCGAAGCTTTCTTT
NA	TRBJ1-6	NA	TRBV12-3/TRBV12-4	CASSLGLSSPLHF	TGTGCCAGCAGTTTAGGGTTGAGCTCACCCCTCCACTTT
NA	TRBJ2-1	TRBD2	TRBV9	CASSAALAGCYNEQFF	TGTGCCAGCAGCGCCGCCCTAGCGGGGTGCTACAATGAGCAGTTCTTC
few	TRBJ2-5	TRBD2	TRBV4-3	CASSQGYSGGPETQYF	TGCGCCAGCAGCCAAGGGTATAGCGGGGGCCCAGAGACCCAGTACTTC
NA	TRBJ1-5	NA	TRBV3-1	CASSQEAGFNQPQHF	TGTGCCAGCAGCCAAGAAGCAGGGTTCAATCAGCCCCAGCATTTT
few	TRBJ2-4	TRBD2	TRBV9	CASSVGPILAGVAKNIQYF	TGTGCCAGCAGCGTAGGTCCCATACTAGCGGGGGTAGCCAAAAACATTCAGTACTTC
NA	TRBJ1-5	NA	TRBV12-3/TRBV12-4	CASSFGGRTTNQPQHF	TGTGCCAGCAGTTTTGGCGGCAGAACGACCAATCAGCCCCAGCATTTT
few	TRBJ1-5	NA	TRBV10-3	CATQGISNQPQHF	TGTGCCACCCAGGGGATTAGCAATCAGCCCCAGCATTTT
few	TRBJ1-4	NA	TRBV10-3	CAISESGNEKLFF	TGTGCCATCAGTGAGAGTGGTAATGAAAAACTGTTTTTT
few	TRBJ1-1	NA	TRBV20-1	CSATDGGDTEAFF	TGCAGTGCAACGGACGGTGGCGACACTGAAGCTTTCTTT
NA	TRBJ2-6	NA	TRBV5-1	CASSLVVQGVAGANVRTF	TGCGCCAGCAGCTTGGTGGTTCAGGGAGTGGCTGGGGCCAACGTCCGGACTTTC
few	TRBJ2-3	NA	TRBV30	CAWSEGRTDTQYF	TGTGCCTGGAGTGAAGGTCGCACAGATACGCAGTATTTT
many	TRBJ2-4	NA	TRBV7-2	CASSLGVLGGKNIQYF	TGTGCCAGCAGCTTGGGTGTTTTAGGAGGCAAAAACATTCAGTACTTC
NA	TRBJ1-4	TRBD1	TRBV9	CASSVAGTGSEKLFF	TGTGCCAGCAGCGTAGCCGGGACAGGGAGCGAAAAACTGTTTTTT